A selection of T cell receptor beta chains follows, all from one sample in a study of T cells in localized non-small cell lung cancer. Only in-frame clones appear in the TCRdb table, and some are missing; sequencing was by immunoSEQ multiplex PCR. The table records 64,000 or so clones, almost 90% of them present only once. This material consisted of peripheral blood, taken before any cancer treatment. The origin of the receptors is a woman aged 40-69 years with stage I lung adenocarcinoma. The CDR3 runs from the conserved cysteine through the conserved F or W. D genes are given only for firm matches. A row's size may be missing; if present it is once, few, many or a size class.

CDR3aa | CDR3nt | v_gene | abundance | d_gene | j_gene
CAWDYSGRANNEQFF | TGTGCCTGGGACTATAGCGGGAGGGCCAACAATGAGCAGTTCTTC | TRBV30 | . | TRBD2 | TRBJ2-1
CASSPVTGTDTQYF | TGTGCCAGCTCACCAGTTACGGGAACAGATACGCAGTATTTT | TRBV18 | . | . | TRBJ2-3
CASSLGTGLDQPQHF | TGTGCCAGCAGCTTGGGGACAGGTCTGGATCAGCCCCAGCATTTT | TRBV5-6 | . | TRBD1 | TRBJ1-5
CAIFHMLEETQYF | TGTGCCATCTTTCACATGTTAGAAGAGACCCAGTACTTC | TRBV10-3 | . | . | TRBJ2-5
CASSLLAGGGETQYF | TGCGCCAGCAGCTTATTAGCGGGAGGTGGGGAGACCCAGTACTTC | TRBV5-1 | . | TRBD2 | TRBJ2-5
CASSLSPAADTQYF | TGTGCCAGCAGCTTAAGTCCAGCGGCAGATACGCAGTATTTT | TRBV7-6 | once | . | TRBJ2-3
CAITGMGTDTQYF | TGTGCCATTACAGGGATGGGCACAGATACGCAGTATTTT | TRBV5-4 | . | . | TRBJ2-3
CASSQVGRGNEQFF | TGTGCCAGCAGCCAAGTAGGGCGCGGCAATGAGCAGTTCTTC | TRBV4-2 | . | . | TRBJ2-1
CAWSRGREAFF | TGTGCCTGGAGTAGGGGCAGAGAAGCTTTCTTT | TRBV30 | . | . | TRBJ1-1
CASSFDSGANVLTF | TGCGCCAGCAGCTTTGACTCTGGGGCCAACGTCCTGACTTTC | TRBV5-1 | . | . | TRBJ2-6
CASSLGEKLFF | TGCGCCAGCAGCTTGGGTGAAAAACTGTTTTTT | TRBV5-1 | . | . | TRBJ1-4
CASSPEIKAFF | TGTGCCAGCAGCCCCGAAATCAAAGCTTTCTTT | TRBV13 | . | . | TRBJ1-1
CASSPTSGRINEQFF | TGTGCCAGCAGCCCTACTAGCGGGAGGATAAATGAGCAGTTCTTC | TRBV9 | . | TRBD2 | TRBJ2-1
CASSSGGGKGIQYF | TGCGCCAGCAGCTCTGGGGGAGGGAAGGGCATTCAGTACTTC | TRBV5-1 | . | TRBD2 | TRBJ2-4
CASSLVGNMNTEAFF | TGTGCCAGCAGCTTGGTGGGCAATATGAACACTGAAGCTTTCTTT | TRBV5-4 | . | . | TRBJ1-1
CASSSGTTTYNEQFF | TGCGCCAGCAGCTCCGGGACTACCACCTACAATGAGCAGTTCTTC | TRBV5-1 | . | TRBD2 | TRBJ2-1
CASSGAPLGQYF | TGTGCCAGCAGCGGGGCCCCCCTCGGGCAGTACTTC | TRBV5-6 | few | . | TRBJ2-7
CASSPGQGADYGYTF | TGTGCCAGCTCACCGGGACAGGGGGCTGACTATGGCTACACCTTC | TRBV18 | once | TRBD1 | TRBJ1-2
CASSFGQGTDTQYF | TGTGCCAGCAGTTTTGGGCAGGGCACAGATACGCAGTATTTT | TRBV28 | few | . | TRBJ2-3
CASSLLGTGLPVGEKLFF | TGTGCCAGCAGTTTATTAGGGACAGGTCTACCTGTCGGTGAAAAACTGTTTTTT | TRBV27 | . | TRBD1 | TRBJ1-4
CASSPPSSFAVEQFF | TGTGCCAGCTCACCACCTTCCTCTTTCGCGGTTGAGCAGTTCTTC | TRBV18 | . | . | TRBJ2-1
CASSLGGASATGANVLTF | TGTGCCAGCAGCTTGGGGGGGGCAAGCGCTACTGGGGCCAACGTCCTGACTTTC | TRBV5-4 | . | . | TRBJ2-6
CAISPGEWGNQPQHF | TGTGCCATCAGTCCAGGGGAGTGGGGCAATCAGCCCCAGCATTTT | TRBV10-3 | . | . | TRBJ1-5
CASSTTGAGKNIQYF | TGTGCCAGCAGCACAACAGGGGCGGGCAAAAACATTCAGTACTTC | TRBV5-4 | . | TRBD1 | TRBJ2-4
CAWTGKTYEQYF | TGTGCCTGGACAGGGAAAACCTACGAGCAGTACTTC | TRBV30 | once | . | TRBJ2-7
CASSTGGQETQYF | TGTGCCAGTAGTACGGGGGGCCAAGAGACCCAGTACTTC | TRBV19 | . | TRBD2 | TRBJ2-5
CASSKQEGQDSYEQYF | TGTGCCAGCAGCAAACAGGAGGGGCAAGATTCCTACGAGCAGTACTTC | TRBV21-1 | . | . | TRBJ2-7
CASSLSPGQVNSPLHF | TGTGCCAGCAGTTTATCACCGGGACAGGTTAATTCACCCCTCCACTTT | TRBV27 | . | TRBD1 | TRBJ1-6
CASSQAGTGSYEQFF | TGTGCCAGCAGCCAAGCCGGGACAGGGTCTTATGAGCAGTTCTTC | TRBV5-5 | . | TRBD1 | TRBJ2-1
CASSETTGVGNTEAFF | TGTGCCAGCAGCGAAACAACAGGGGTAGGGAACACTGAAGCTTTCTTT | TRBV6-1 | . | TRBD1 | TRBJ1-1
CASSYRADNGYTF | TGTGCCAGCAGTTACCGGGCAGACAATGGCTACACCTTC | TRBV6-5 | . | . | TRBJ1-2
CASGSGGDYGYTF | TGTGCCAGCGGTTCCGGGGGAGACTATGGCTACACCTTC | TRBV13 | . | . | TRBJ1-2
CASSANRETEAFF | TGTGCCAGCAGCGCAAACAGGGAAACTGAAGCTTTCTTT | TRBV6-1 | . | . | TRBJ1-1
CASSERPDPLSSNEQFF | TGCGCCAGCAGCGAGCGTCCTGACCCCCTCTCCTCCAATGAGCAGTTCTTC | TRBV5-1 | . | . | TRBJ2-1
CASSFYGRSYNSPLHF | TGTGCCAGCAGCTTTTACGGGAGGTCCTATAATTCACCCCTCCACTTT | TRBV5-6 | . | . | TRBJ1-6
CAWSVTGNEQYF | TGTGCCTGGAGTGTTACAGGTAACGAGCAGTACTTC | TRBV30 | . | . | TRBJ2-7
CASSIDRVVDQPQHF | TGTGCCAGTAGTATAGACAGGGTCGTTGATCAGCCCCAGCATTTT | TRBV19 | . | . | TRBJ1-5
CAISSLRWEKLFF | TGTGCCATCAGTTCCCTAAGATGGGAAAAACTGTTTTTT | TRBV10-3 | . | . | TRBJ1-4
CASSLDGRGGYKQYF | TGTGCCAGCAGCTTAGACGGCAGAGGGGGTTACAAGCAGTACTTC | TRBV7-9 | once | . | TRBJ2-7